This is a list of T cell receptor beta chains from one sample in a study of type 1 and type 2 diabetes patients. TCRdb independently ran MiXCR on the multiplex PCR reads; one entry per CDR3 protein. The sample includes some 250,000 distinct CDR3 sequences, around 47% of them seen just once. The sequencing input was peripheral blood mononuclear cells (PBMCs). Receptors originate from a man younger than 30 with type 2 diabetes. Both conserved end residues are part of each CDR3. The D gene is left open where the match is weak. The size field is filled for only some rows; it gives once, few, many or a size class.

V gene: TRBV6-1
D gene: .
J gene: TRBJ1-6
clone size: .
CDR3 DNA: TGTGCCAGCAGTGAAGTGGACACGGATGTCCCCCTCCACTTT
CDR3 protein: CASSEVDTDVPLHF

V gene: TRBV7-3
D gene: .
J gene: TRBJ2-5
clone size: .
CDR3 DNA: TGTGCCAGCAGCCCGCAGGGGCAAACAGAGACCCAGTACTTC
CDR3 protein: CASSPQGQTETQYF

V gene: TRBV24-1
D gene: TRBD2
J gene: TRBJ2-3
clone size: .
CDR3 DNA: TGTGCCACCAGTGGGACTAGCGGGGCAGATACGCAGTATTTT
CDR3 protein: CATSGTSGADTQYF

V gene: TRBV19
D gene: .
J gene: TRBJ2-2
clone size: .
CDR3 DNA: TGTGCCAGTACCCCCCTAACCGGGATGGGTGGGGAGCTGTCTTTT
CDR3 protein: CASTPLTGMGGELSF

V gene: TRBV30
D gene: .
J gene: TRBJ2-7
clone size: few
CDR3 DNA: TGTGCCTGGGGAAGACAGAGCGAGCAGTACTTC
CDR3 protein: CAWGRQSEQYF

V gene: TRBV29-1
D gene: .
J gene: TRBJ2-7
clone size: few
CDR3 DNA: TGCAGCGTTCAAAACAGGGAAACCTCCTACGAGCAGTACTTC
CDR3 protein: CSVQNRETSYEQYF

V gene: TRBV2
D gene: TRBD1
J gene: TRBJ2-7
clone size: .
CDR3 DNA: TGTGCCAGCAGCGCCGACAGGGGAAGCTCCTACGAGCAGTACTTC
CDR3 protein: CASSADRGSSYEQYF

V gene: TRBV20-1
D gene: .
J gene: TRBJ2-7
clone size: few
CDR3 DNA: TGCAGTGCTCGCTCCTCCACAGGGCTGACCTACGAGCAGTACTTC
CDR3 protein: CSARSSTGLTYEQYF

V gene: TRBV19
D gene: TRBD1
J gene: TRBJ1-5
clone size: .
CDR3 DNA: TGTGCCAGTAGTATAGACGGGACAGGGGGACAGCCCCAGCATTTT
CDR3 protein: CASSIDGTGGQPQHF

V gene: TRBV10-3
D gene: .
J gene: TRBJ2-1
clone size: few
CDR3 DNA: TGTGCCATCAGTGGGGTCCTCTACAATGAGCAGTTCTTC
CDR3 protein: CAISGVLYNEQFF

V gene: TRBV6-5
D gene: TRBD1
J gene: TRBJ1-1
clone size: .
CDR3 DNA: TGTGCCAGCAGAACCGGACAGGGCTTGAACACTGAAGCTTTCTTT
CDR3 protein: CASRTGQGLNTEAFF

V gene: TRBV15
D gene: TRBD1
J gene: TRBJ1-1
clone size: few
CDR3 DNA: TGTGCCACCAGCATGCAGGGGGGCGAAGATCTAACTTTCTTT
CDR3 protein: CATSMQGGEDLTFF

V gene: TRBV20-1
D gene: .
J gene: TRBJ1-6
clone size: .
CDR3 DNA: TGCAGTGCTAGGCGTGATGTAGCGGGACCTAATTCACCCCTCCACTTT
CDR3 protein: CSARRDVAGPNSPLHF

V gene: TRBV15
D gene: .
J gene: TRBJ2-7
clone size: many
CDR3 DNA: TGTGCCACCAGCAGAGCAGGAACGTGGAGCGAGCAGTACTTC
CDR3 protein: CATSRAGTWSEQYF

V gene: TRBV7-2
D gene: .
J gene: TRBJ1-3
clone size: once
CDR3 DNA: TGTGCCAGCAGCTTAGCCCCGGCAGGGGGAAACACCATATATTTT
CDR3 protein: CASSLAPAGGNTIYF